This T cell receptor beta chain was recorded in a study of cytomegalovirus exposure and HLA in healthy donors. In the PCR, 60 Vbeta and 13 Jbeta primers were used. Repertoires were generated with immunoSEQ multiplex PCR, while TCRdb's copy carries only in-frame clones and drops some. The table lists around 200,000 clones, around 83% of them singletons. V shed 7 bases and J 10 bases; nucleotides not matched to a gene: 15. The germline V gene has CDR1 PRHDT and CDR2 FYEKMQ (reference sequence). CDR3 length: 14 residues. The chain links TRBV13 to TRBJ1-1, with 7 nucleotides matching TRBD1. The sequence came from a woman aged 40 to 50 in good health and CMV-seronegative. Specimen: PBMCs. The CDR3 sequence: CASIAGTEHRGAFF. DNA of the CDR3: TGTGCCAGCATCGCCGGGACAGAGCATAGGGGAGCTTTCTTT.